This entry concerns a single TCR beta chain. Trimming at V came to 3 bases and at J to 0 bases, leaving 4 bases not matched to a gene. The CDR3 is 15 residues long. CDR1 and CDR2 (germline): MGHRA, YSYEKL. This sample was included in a study of OX40 agonist ivuxolimab in advanced cancers. Repertoires were generated with immunoSEQ multiplex PCR, while TCRdb's copy carries only in-frame clones and drops some. Of under 85,000 clones listed, about 86% are singletons. Here the sequenced sample was CD4+ or CD8+ T cells sorted from blood, taken in a trial of the OX40 agonist ivuxolimab. The chain carries TRBV4-1 and TRBJ2-7, with 8 bases matching TRBD2. The sequence was obtained from an adult with an advanced solid tumor such as melanoma, head and neck, liver or kidney cancer. The chain's CDR3 is CASSHIAGSSYEQYF. As DNA, the CDR3 is TGCGCCAGCAGCCACATAGCGGGGAGCTCCTACGAGCAGTACTTC.